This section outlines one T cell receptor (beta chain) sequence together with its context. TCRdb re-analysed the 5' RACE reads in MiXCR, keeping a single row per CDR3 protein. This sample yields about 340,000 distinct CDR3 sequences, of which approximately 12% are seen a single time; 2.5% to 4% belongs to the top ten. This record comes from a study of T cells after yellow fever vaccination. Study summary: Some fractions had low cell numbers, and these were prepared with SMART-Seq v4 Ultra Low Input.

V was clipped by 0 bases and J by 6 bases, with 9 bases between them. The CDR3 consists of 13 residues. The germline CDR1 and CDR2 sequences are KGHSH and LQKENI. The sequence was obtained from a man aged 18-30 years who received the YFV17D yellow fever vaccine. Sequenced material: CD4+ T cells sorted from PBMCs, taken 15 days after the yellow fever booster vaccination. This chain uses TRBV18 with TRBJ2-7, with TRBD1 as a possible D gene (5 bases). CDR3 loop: CASSPPTDLEQYF. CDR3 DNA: TGTGCCAGCTCACCACCGACAGATCTCGAGCAGTACTTC.